This entry lists 20 T cell receptor beta chains sequenced from one sample in a study of blood T cells in healthy people across ages (dated by TCRdb to 2013 to 2016). The method was 5' RACE. This sample was sequenced with an Illumina HiSeq 2500. A second PCR of roughly 7 to 11 cycles was performed with a sample-barcoded 5' primer and a J-beta primer mix. The public reads were run again by TCRdb, first through fastp at Q25 and then through MiXCR, and only productive beta chains were kept. Rows matching on CDR3 protein sequence are summarized as one entry with the most common DNA and genes. Present in this sample are around 1.1 million distinct CDR3 sequences, 35% to 40% of which were seen just once. Of the sample, 13% is held by the ten largest clones. The sequenced sample consisted of blood. Receptors were obtained from a man between 18 and 35 years old in good health.

The chain has TRBV20-1 and TRBJ1-2; possibly TRBD1 for D (6 bases). This CDR3 is built from 14 residues. V lost 0 bases and J lost 7, with 15 bases in between. Germline CDR1 is DFQATT and CDR2 is SNEGSKA (reference sequence). The CDR3 nucleotides are TGCAGTGCTAGAGATGCCGTTGGGGGCGCTGGCTACACCTTC. Its translation is CSARDAVGGAGYTF.

This clonotype was seen more than once but under ten times. CDR3 DNA: TGTGCCAGCAGCTTATTGGGTACAGGGGGCGGTATCGACAATGAGCAGTTCTTC. Translating gives CASSLLGTGGGIDNEQFF. The chain uses TRBV7-2 and TRBJ2-1; 9 bases are shared with TRBD1. Germline V gene lookup returns CDR1 SGHTA and CDR2 FQGNSA. V lost 2 bases, J lost 5 bases, and 13 bases stayed unmatched. The CDR3 sequence is 18 residues long.

As to this clonotype: The germline gene is not matched at one end of the junction; a read error may be the cause. The chain carries TRBV4-2 and TRBJ2-4; the D is unclear. Germline V CDR1 and CDR2: LGHNA, YNFKEQ. This CDR3 is built from 14 residues. CDR3 sequence: CASSQDMGKNVQYF. The CDR3 region has the DNA TGTGCCAGCAGCCAAGATATGGGCAAAAACGTTCAGTACTTC.

The chain combines TRBV20-1 with TRBJ2-7; D tentatively reads TRBD1 or TRBD2 (5 bases each). The germline V and J ends were trimmed by 7 bases and 0 bases, with 16 bases remaining between them. This CDR3 comprises 14 residues. The germline V gene has CDR1 DFQATT and CDR2 SNEGSKA (reference sequence). This chain's CDR3 is CSVRDGRSSYEQYF. The CDR3 DNA is TGCAGTGTTAGGGACGGAAGAAGCTCCTACGAGCAGTACTTC.

The J gene is TRBJ1-1, the V gene TRBV20-1, with 7 bases matching TRBD1. J was trimmed by 3 bases and V by 0 bases; bases with no gene match: 7. The CDR3 loop spans 15 amino acids. Germline V gives CDR1 DFQATT, CDR2 SNEGSKA (reference sequence). The CDR3 spells CSARDLRGGDTEAFF. As DNA, the CDR3 is TGCAGTGCTAGAGATCTCAGGGGGGGAGACACTGAAGCTTTCTTT.

In the case of this clonotype: A read error is possible here, since a much larger clone lies one base away. J is TRBJ2-1 and V is TRBV10-3; D is ambiguous. Looked up from germline, CDR1 is ENHRY and CDR2 is SYGVKD. This CDR3 region has 16 residues. CDR3 sequence: CVISESSRYYQNEQFF. CDR3 coding DNA: TGTGTCATCAGTGAGTCTTCCCGCTATTATCAGAATGAGCAGTTCTTC.

The chain links TRBV9 to TRBJ2-1; TRBD1 matches 7 bases. There are 11 residues in the CDR3. With 8 bases clipped from V and 15 bases from J, the junction kept 11 bases outside the gene matches. Looked up from germline, CDR1 is SGDLS and CDR2 is YYNGEE. The CDR3 reads CARRDTGEPFF. The CDR3 coding sequence is TGTGCCAGGAGGGATACAGGGGAACCGTTCTTC.

The chain is built from TRBV20-1 and TRBJ1-2; 9 bases line up with TRBD1. V shed 6 bases, J shed 7 bases, and the junction held 12 bases outside the gene matches. The CDR3 runs to 14 residues. The V gene's germline CDR1 is DFQATT and CDR2 SNEGSKA (reference sequence). The CDR3 here is CSARSDRGESGYTF. CDR3 nucleotides: TGCAGTGCCAGATCGGACAGGGGAGAGAGTGGCTACACCTTC.

This clonotype was detected only a few times. This chain joins TRBV2 and TRBJ1-5; D gene unclear. Deletions cut 2 bases from V and 6 bases from J, with 5 bases between. Per germline, CDR1 SNHLY and CDR2 FYNNEI. The CDR3 runs to 12 residues. CDR3 sequence (DNA): TGTGCCAGCAGTGAAAGGACTCAGCCCCAGCATTTT. This encodes CASSERTQPQHF.

The chain carries TRBV27 and TRBJ2-5; no definite D call. The CDR3 runs to 12 residues. V was clipped by 6 bases and J by 4 bases, with 9 bases between them. Germline CDR1 is MNHEY and CDR2 is SMNVEV (reference sequence). The CDR3 DNA follows: TGTGCCAGCAGACAGTCCGCAGAGACCCAGTACTTC. It translates to CASRQSAETQYF.

This sequence joins TRBV20-1 and TRBJ2-1; D gene uncertain. The V end lost 5 bases, the J end lost 2 bases, and 22 bases lay between the germline ends. The CDR3 is 17 residues long. Germline CDR1 is DFQATT and CDR2 is SNEGSKA (reference sequence). The CDR3 nucleotides read TGCAGTGCTCCTCACCCGCTCAGCCCTAAACCCTACAATGAGCAGTTCTTC. Protein sequence: CSAPHPLSPKPYNEQFF.

This chain connects TRBV12-3 or TRBV12-4 to TRBJ2-5; 9 positions agree with TRBD1. This CDR3 is built from 15 residues. Losses at the gene ends were 3 bases for V and 11 bases for J; bases not matched to a gene: 13. The CDR3 protein is CASSLEGQGFNEQYF. The CDR3, as DNA: TGTGCCAGCAGTTTGGAGGGACAGGGTTTCAATGAGCAGTACTTC.

The genes are TRBV14 and TRBJ2-7; no firm D call. The CDR3 has 16 residues. Trimming left V 1 base short and J 0 bases short, with 13 bases between. Looked up from germline, CDR1 is SGHDN and CDR2 is FVKESK. This CDR3 reads CASSQGGGRSSYEQYF. CDR3 DNA: TGTGCCAGCAGCCAAGGAGGCGGCAGGAGCTCCTACGAGCAGTACTTC.

This clonotype was seen only a few times. CDR3 DNA sequence: TGTGCCACCAGCAGTACACTGGAGGCTTACACCGGGGAGCTGTTTTTT. Translated, it gives CATSSTLEAYTGELFF. The chain uses TRBV15 and TRBJ2-2; a possible D gene is TRBD2 (5 bases). Germline V gives CDR1 LNHNV, CDR2 YYDKDF (reference sequence). V lost 3 bases and J 3 bases, leaving 14 bases between the germline ends. This CDR3 comprises 16 residues.

This clonotype was detected only once. The chain uses TRBV2 and TRBJ1-1, with a possible D match to TRBD1 (5 bases). V dropped 10 bases and J dropped 10 bases, with 25 bases sitting between them. The germline gives CDR1 SNHLY, CDR2 FYNNEI. The CDR3 consists of 14 residues. The DNA of the CDR3 is TGTGCCACAATCCGTCGTGCAGGGCTCGATGGAGCTTTCTTT. This encodes CATIRRAGLDGAFF.

In its sample, this clonotype was seen a few times. The CDR3 protein is CASSWADGSGYTF. CDR3 DNA sequence: TGTGCCAGCAGCTGGGCGGATGGATCTGGCTACACCTTC. The gene calls are TRBV5-4 and TRBJ1-2; D remains unclear. Trimming removed 3 bases from V and 7 bases from J, with 13 bases in between. Germline values: CDR1 SGHNT, CDR2 YYREEE (reference sequence). This CDR3 contains 13 residues.

The chain is built from TRBV6-5 and TRBJ1-2; 8 nucleotides match TRBD1. There are 13 residues in the CDR3. Germline-derived CDR1 and CDR2 are MNHEY and SVGAGI. V lost 6 bases, J lost 6 bases, and 6 bases stayed unmatched. CDR3 nucleotide sequence: TGTGCCAGCAGGGGCAGGGGGCTTAATGGCTACACCTTC. Amino acids: CASRGRGLNGYTF.

A few counts support this clonotype. The rearrangement joins TRBV6-1 to TRBJ2-1, with TRBD2 matching 7 bases. This CDR3 region has 13 residues. Germline CDR1 is MNHNS and CDR2 is SASEGT. With 2 bases clipped from V and 12 bases from J, the junction kept 7 bases outside the gene matches. The CDR3 reads CASSESKRGLQFF. CDR3 sequence (DNA): TGTGCCAGCAGTGAAAGCAAGCGGGGTTTGCAGTTCTTC.

At least ten counts were recorded for this clonotype. The DNA for the CDR3 is TGCAGTGCTAGACCGGACGGGCGGTACTATGGCTACACCTTC. Translating gives CSARPDGRYYGYTF. J is TRBJ1-2 and V is TRBV20-1, with unresolved D. This CDR3 is built from 14 residues. V lost 2 bases, J lost 3 bases, and 13 bases lay in between. Germline values: CDR1 DFQATT, CDR2 SNEGSKA (reference sequence).

Comments on this clonotype: At one end the junction does not follow the germline gene, possibly because of a read error. The chain couples TRBV12-3 or TRBV12-4 to TRBJ2-7; TRBD2 matches 8 bases. The DNA end is more similar to TRBJ2-5, so the J call may be wrong. CDR3 length: 14 amino acids. Written as DNA, the CDR3 is TGTACCAGCAGTTTACGACTAGCGAGTGAGACCCAGTACTTC. The encoded protein is CTSSLRLASETQYF.